The sequence of this T cell receptor beta chain was determined in a study of beta chain features in type 1 diabetes. Study findings and constraints: Compared with healthy donors, patients appeared to share more similar naive, central memory and regulatory TCRB repertoires. PCR, the amplification step, might favor shorter templates, equally in patients and controls.

The CDR3 runs to 15 residues. V was clipped by 9 bases and J by 5 bases, with 20 bases between them. Germline lookup yields CDR1 MDHEN and CDR2 SYDVKM. This clone was observed a handful of times. Its antigen is currently unknown. cDNA synthesis used the whole RNA isolate, giving expressed TCRB sequences. Assay used: immunoSEQ multiplex PCR; TCRdb lists only in-frame clones, some missing. The repertoire holds around 330,000 clones, with approximately 11% as singletons. What was sequenced was naive CD4+ T cells from blood. This chain joins TRBV28 and TRBJ2-1, with D tentatively TRBD2 (6 bases). The sequence derives from a woman younger than 45 in good health. The CDR3 DNA sequence: TGTGCCAGTATTAGCGGTTCTCTTGGGAACAATGAGCAGTTCTTC. As protein: CASISGSLGNNEQFF. The full variable domain, with the rest looked up from reference TRBV28 and TRBJ2-1, is DVKVTQSSRYLVKRTGEKVFLECVQDMDHENMFWYRQDPGLGLRLIYFSYDVKMKEKGDIPEGYSVSREKKERFSLILESASTNQTSMYLCASISGSLGNNEQFFGPGTRLTVL.